This T cell receptor beta chain is from a study of cytomegalovirus exposure and HLA in healthy donors. Notes on the study in general: V- and J-gene trimming in TCR beta was tied to a missense DCLRE1C variant by an analysis performed later.

A remark on this clone: Antigen specificity is unknown. The junction departs from germline at one end; a sequencing error may be responsible.

CDR3 length: 12 amino acids. Germline V lookup: CDR1 SEHNR, CDR2 FQNEAQ (reference sequence). This PCR relied on a set of 60 Vbeta primers and 13 Jbeta primers. Per the original methods: Approximately 72 million unique TCR beta chains, around 10 million of them shared, were counted by a later analysis. Generated by immunoSEQ multiplex PCR, the TCRdb table keeps only in-frame clones and is missing some. Clonal size and the V and J genes are those of that table, whereas D and trimming came from the DNA. The sample shows 150,000 to 200,000 clones, over 75% of them seen only once. The chain joins TRBV7-9 to TRBJ1-3; no firm D call. The receptor comes from a woman between 50 and 59 years old in good health and CMV-seropositive. Sequencing was done on a sample of PBMCs. CDR3: CSSSAVGNTIYF. DNA for the CDR3: TGTTCCAGCAGCGCAGTTGGAAACACCATATATTTT.